A selection of T cell receptor beta chains follows, all from one sample in a study of preoperative IRX-2 immunotherapy in early breast cancer. Assay used: immunoSEQ multiplex PCR; TCRdb lists only in-frame clones, some missing. The sample comprises about 89,000 clones, around 86% of which are singletons, and roughly 2% rests with the top ten. Sample: tumor tissue, taken after IRX-2 immunotherapy. These receptors were taken from a human donor with breast cancer. Each CDR3 is given with its conserved first and last residue. A D gene is named only where the DNA matches it firmly. The size entry is marked missing in some rows and otherwise reads once, few, many or a size class.

J | V | D | size | CDR3 | DNA
TRBJ2-1 | TRBV7-7 | TRBD1 | NA | CASSQLGQGAGNEQFF | TGTGCCAGCAGCCAATTAGGACAGGGGGCCGGCAATGAGCAGTTCTTC
TRBJ1-5 | TRBV28 | NA | NA | CASSQGNQPQHF | TGTGCCAGCAGTCAGGGGAATCAGCCCCAGCATTTT
TRBJ2-5 | TRBV11-3 | NA | many | CASSRSTGGQETQYF | TGTGCCAGCAGTCGCTCGACAGGAGGTCAAGAGACCCAGTACTTC
TRBJ1-3 | TRBV5-1 | TRBD1 | NA | CASSLDGQGFENTIYF | TGCGCCAGCAGCTTGGACGGACAGGGGTTCGAAAACACCATATATTTT
TRBJ1-1 | TRBV11-1 | NA | NA | CASSLDPPGTFPEAFF | TGTGCCAGCAGCTTAGACCCCCCAGGGACCTTTCCTGAAGCTTTCTTT
TRBJ1-1 | TRBV19 | TRBD1 | NA | CASSNGQGNNEAFF | TGTGCCAGTAGTAATGGACAGGGGAATAATGAAGCTTTCTTT
TRBJ2-3 | TRBV29-1 | NA | NA | CSVEGLGGGTDTQYF | TGCAGCGTTGAAGGCCTCGGGGGAGGCACAGATACGCAGTATTTT
TRBJ2-7 | TRBV6-8 | NA | NA | CASSYSNKNEQYF | TGTGCCAGCAGTTACTCGAACAAGAACGAGCAGTACTTC
TRBJ1-5 | TRBV29-1 | NA | NA | CSVEEQVNQPQHF | TGCAGCGTTGAAGAACAGGTCAATCAGCCCCAGCATTTT
TRBJ1-5 | TRBV6-7 | TRBD1 | NA | CASSSGQGPPWQPQHF | TGTGCCAGCAGTTCCGGACAGGGCCCTCCATGGCAGCCCCAGCATTTT
TRBJ1-5 | TRBV19 | TRBD1 | NA | CASSMVRGVSNQPQHF | TGTGCCAGTAGTATGGTCAGGGGGGTTAGCAATCAGCCCCAGCATTTT
TRBJ1-5 | TRBV28 | TRBD1 | NA | CASRGQLDQPQHF | TGTGCCAGCAGGGGACAGTTGGATCAGCCCCAGCATTTT
TRBJ1-5 | TRBV30 | NA | NA | CAWSVGQVRQPQHF | TGTGCCTGGAGTGTCGGGCAGGTCCGGCAGCCCCAGCATTTT
TRBJ1-1 | TRBV18 | TRBD1 | NA | CASSSLGPGTGFGGTEAFF | TGTGCCAGCTCGTCCTTGGGCCCCGGGACAGGGTTTGGGGGAACTGAAGCTTTCTTT
TRBJ1-1 | TRBV30 | NA | NA | CAWSYTANTEAFF | TGTGCCTGGAGTTACACGGCGAACACTGAAGCTTTCTTT
TRBJ1-1 | TRBV28 | NA | NA | CASRKGGLNTEAFF | TGTGCCAGCAGGAAGGGGGGCCTGAACACTGAAGCTTTCTTT
TRBJ1-5 | TRBV28 | NA | NA | CASSFGWGDSNQPQHF | TGTGCCAGCAGTTTCGGGTGGGGGGATAGCAATCAGCCCCAGCATTTT
TRBJ2-2 | TRBV5-1 | NA | NA | CASSLGSVNTGELFF | TGCGCCAGCAGCTTGGGGTCAGTTAACACCGGGGAGCTGTTTTTT
TRBJ1-5 | TRBV7-1 | NA | few | CASSLAEGWGQPQHF | TGTGCCAGCAGCTTAGCTGAGGGATGGGGGCAGCCCCAGCATTTT
TRBJ2-5 | TRBV11-1 | TRBD2 | NA | CASSVRAGGGETQYF | TGTGCCAGCAGCGTGAGGGCGGGAGGGGGAGAGACCCAGTACTTC
TRBJ1-2 | TRBV28 | NA | NA | CASTQPREYGYTF | TGTGCCAGTACCCAACCCAGGGAGTATGGCTACACCTTC
TRBJ2-2 | TRBV19 | NA | NA | CASSTGGVTGELFF | TGTGCCAGTAGTACGGGGGGCGTAACCGGGGAGCTGTTTTTT
TRBJ1-4 | TRBV11-3 | NA | NA | CASSLRGSNEKLFF | TGTGCCAGCAGCTTAAGGGGGTCGAATGAAAAACTGTTTTTT
TRBJ1-3 | TRBV4-2 | NA | NA | CASSNRPGNTIYF | TGTGCCAGCAGCAATCGCCCTGGAAACACCATATATTTT